A selection of T cell receptor beta chains follows, all from one sample in a study of a mutant IDH1 vaccine in newly diagnosed glioma. These receptors have no known antigen. Here immunoSEQ multiplex PCR was the method, and the copy in TCRdb shows in-frame clones only, minus some. In the table there are tens of thousands of clones, about 80% of which are singletons. The sample in question was PBMCs, obtained from a glioma patient whose treatment included an IDH1 peptide vaccine. The origin of the receptors is a young woman with glioma. Some clones in this sample may be carry-over from other donors' samples. Each CDR3 is given with its conserved first and last residue. The order of the fields is V gene, D gene, J gene, clone size, CDR3 DNA, CDR3 protein. D genes are given only for firm matches. The listing skips clone size in some rows; elsewhere it reads once, few, many or a size class.

V gene: TRBV30
D gene: TRBD2
J gene: TRBJ2-7
clone size: few
CDR3 DNA: TGTGCCTGGAGCGGTCCTAGCGGGCTATCCTACGAGCAGTACTTC
CDR3 protein: CAWSGPSGLSYEQYF

V gene: TRBV4-3
D gene: TRBD2
J gene: TRBJ2-3
clone size: -
CDR3 DNA: TGCGCCAGCAGTTCTAGCGGGAGCACAGATACGCAGTATTTT
CDR3 protein: CASSSSGSTDTQYF

V gene: TRBV5-4
D gene: TRBD1
J gene: TRBJ2-7
clone size: -
CDR3 DNA: TGTGCCAGCACCCTCGGGACAGATTCCTACGAGCAGTACTTC
CDR3 protein: CASTLGTDSYEQYF

V gene: TRBV27
D gene: -
J gene: TRBJ2-3
clone size: -
CDR3 DNA: TGTGCCAGCAGTTTGGGTATCACAGATACGCAGTATTTT
CDR3 protein: CASSLGITDTQYF

V gene: TRBV20-1
D gene: -
J gene: TRBJ1-2
clone size: -
CDR3 DNA: TGCAGTGCTAGTACGTCCTATGGCTACACCTTC
CDR3 protein: CSASTSYGYTF

V gene: TRBV10-3
D gene: -
J gene: TRBJ2-5
clone size: -
CDR3 DNA: TGTGCCATCAGTGGCCAGATTCAAGAGACCCAGTACTTC
CDR3 protein: CAISGQIQETQYF

V gene: TRBV2
D gene: -
J gene: TRBJ1-2
clone size: -
CDR3 DNA: TGTGCCAGCAGGGCCGTTAACTATGGCTACACCTTC
CDR3 protein: CASRAVNYGYTF

V gene: TRBV28
D gene: TRBD1
J gene: TRBJ1-2
clone size: -
CDR3 DNA: TGTGCCAGCAGTTGGGGGACAGGGCTCTATGGCTACACCTTC
CDR3 protein: CASSWGTGLYGYTF

V gene: TRBV4-3
D gene: -
J gene: TRBJ2-1
clone size: -
CDR3 DNA: TGCGCCAGCAGCCAAGACACCCCTGGGTCAAATGAGCAGTTCTTC
CDR3 protein: CASSQDTPGSNEQFF

V gene: TRBV7-2
D gene: -
J gene: TRBJ2-7
clone size: -
CDR3 DNA: TGTGCCAGCAGCTTAAGGGGAGACAGCCTTAGCTCCTACGAGCAGTACTTC
CDR3 protein: CASSLRGDSLSSYEQYF

V gene: TRBV27
D gene: TRBD1
J gene: TRBJ1-4
clone size: -
CDR3 DNA: TGTGCCAGCAGTTTACAGGGGGAGGAAAAACTGTTTTTT
CDR3 protein: CASSLQGEEKLFF

V gene: TRBV6-6
D gene: -
J gene: TRBJ1-2
clone size: -
CDR3 DNA: TGTGCCAGCAGTTACGGAACAGGGACCTATGGCTACACCTTC
CDR3 protein: CASSYGTGTYGYTF

V gene: TRBV6-1
D gene: -
J gene: TRBJ2-5
clone size: -
CDR3 DNA: TGTGCCAGCAGTGAATGGGGGGCGGGGGAGACCCAGTACTTC
CDR3 protein: CASSEWGAGETQYF

V gene: TRBV29-1
D gene: -
J gene: TRBJ2-5
clone size: -
CDR3 DNA: TGCAGCGTTAGAAGGGGCGCCCGGGAGACCCAGTACTTC
CDR3 protein: CSVRRGARETQYF

V gene: TRBV5-7
D gene: -
J gene: TRBJ2-7
clone size: -
CDR3 DNA: TGTGCCAGCAGCTTCAGCGCGCCAGCGGACGAGCAGTACTTC
CDR3 protein: CASSFSAPADEQYF

V gene: TRBV6-4
D gene: -
J gene: TRBJ1-5
clone size: -
CDR3 DNA: TGTGCCAGCAGTAAGGAGGAGGGCAATCAGCCCCAGCATTTT
CDR3 protein: CASSKEEGNQPQHF

V gene: TRBV2
D gene: TRBD2
J gene: TRBJ2-1
clone size: -
CDR3 DNA: TGTGCCAGCAGTTCCTCTAGCGGGAGCCTGAGCAATGAGCAGTTCTTC
CDR3 protein: CASSSSSGSLSNEQFF

V gene: TRBV2
D gene: TRBD2
J gene: TRBJ2-3
clone size: -
CDR3 DNA: TGTGCCAGCAGGGCTAGCGGTCTCGATACGCAGTATTTT
CDR3 protein: CASRASGLDTQYF

V gene: TRBV29-1
D gene: -
J gene: TRBJ2-7
clone size: -
CDR3 DNA: TGCAGCGTCCCTGCGTATGGCACCCGGGCGTCGTACGAGCAGTACTTC
CDR3 protein: CSVPAYGTRASYEQYF

V gene: TRBV10-3
D gene: -
J gene: TRBJ2-7
clone size: -
CDR3 DNA: TGTGCCATCAGTGACGTGAGGGAAAGGTCCTACGAGCAGTACTTC
CDR3 protein: CAISDVRERSYEQYF

V gene: TRBV11-2
D gene: TRBD2
J gene: TRBJ2-7
clone size: -
CDR3 DNA: TGTGCCAGCAGCCCCGCGGGACTAGCGGGATACTACGAGCAGTACTTC
CDR3 protein: CASSPAGLAGYYEQYF

V gene: TRBV4-3
D gene: -
J gene: TRBJ1-5
clone size: -
CDR3 DNA: TGCGCCAGCAGCCCCATACTGGGTAGCAATCAGCCCCAGCATTTT
CDR3 protein: CASSPILGSNQPQHF

V gene: TRBV7-2
D gene: TRBD1
J gene: TRBJ1-4
clone size: -
CDR3 DNA: TGTGCCAGCAGCTTAGCTTCGGACAGGGCTGAAAAACTGTTTTTT
CDR3 protein: CASSLASDRAEKLFF

V gene: TRBV27
D gene: -
J gene: TRBJ1-5
clone size: few
CDR3 DNA: TGTGCCAGCAGTCCGGGGGGATCGGGGCCCCAGCATTTT
CDR3 protein: CASSPGGSGPQHF

V gene: TRBV6-4
D gene: TRBD1
J gene: TRBJ2-3
clone size: -
CDR3 DNA: TGTGCCAGCAGTCCAGCAGGGGGACAGGGCACAGATACGCAGTATTTT
CDR3 protein: CASSPAGGQGTDTQYF

V gene: TRBV6-6
D gene: -
J gene: TRBJ2-7
clone size: -
CDR3 DNA: TGTGCCAGCCGATTGTCAGGGGTAAGGGAGCAGTACTTC
CDR3 protein: CASRLSGVREQYF